This TCR beta chain was sequenced during a study of blood T cell repertoires in COVID-19. Overall study context: Acute-phase and convalescent COVID-19 samples originated in the United States, Italy and Spain. The analysed material was cDNA or gDNA that came from T cells, B-cell-depleted T cells, or PBMCs.

Study processing details: Reference gene primers were amplified, and this amplification served to estimate nucleated cell counts. Repertoires were generated with immunoSEQ multiplex PCR, while TCRdb's copy carries only in-frame clones and drops some. The V and J calls and the clone size are those of that table, but D and trimming were determined from the DNA. The sample gives 300,000 or so clones, about nine tenths of which show up once; 1% is in the top ten. Looked up from germline, CDR1 is SGHAT and CDR2 is FQNNGV. V was shortened by 3 bases and J by 6 bases, with 9 bases between the two germline ends. This CDR3 contains 13 residues.

Sequenced sample: peripheral blood. The TCR sequence derives from a man in his forties or fifties with active or convalescent COVID-19. The chain uses TRBV11-2 and TRBJ2-4, with D possibly matching TRBD1 (5 bases). This CDR3 is CASSFDTGNIQYF. The CDR3 coding sequence is TGTGCCAGCAGCTTCGACACAGGAAACATTCAGTACTTC.